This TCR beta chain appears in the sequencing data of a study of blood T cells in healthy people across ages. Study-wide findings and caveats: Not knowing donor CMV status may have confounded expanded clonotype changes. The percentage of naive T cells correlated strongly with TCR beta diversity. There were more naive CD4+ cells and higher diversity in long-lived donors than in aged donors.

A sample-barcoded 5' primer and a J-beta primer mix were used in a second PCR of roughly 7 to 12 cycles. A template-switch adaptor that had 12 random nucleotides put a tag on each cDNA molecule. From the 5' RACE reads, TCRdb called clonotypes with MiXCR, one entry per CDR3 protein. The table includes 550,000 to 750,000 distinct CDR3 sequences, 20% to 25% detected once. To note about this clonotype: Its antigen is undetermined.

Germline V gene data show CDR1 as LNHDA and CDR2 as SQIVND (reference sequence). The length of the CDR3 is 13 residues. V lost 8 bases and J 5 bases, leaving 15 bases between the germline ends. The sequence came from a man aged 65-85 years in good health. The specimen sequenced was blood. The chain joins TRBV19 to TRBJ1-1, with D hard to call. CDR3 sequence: CASYSGPGTEAFF. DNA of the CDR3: TGTGCCAGTTACAGTGGCCCCGGAACTGAAGCTTTCTTT.